The rows below give T cell receptor beta chains drawn from one sample of a study of regulatory T cells in long-lasting Graves disease. TCRdb re-called the multiplex PCR reads with MiXCR, one entry per CDR3 protein. This sample yields over 300,000 distinct CDR3 sequences, of which roughly a sixth are seen a single time; 20% to 25% belongs to the top ten. Sequenced here: peripheral blood mononuclear cells (PBMCs), sampled at new diagnosis, from a patient treated with antithyroid drugs. All receptors come from a female donor with Graves disease. Both conserved end residues are part of each CDR3. The order of the fields is D gene, J gene, clone size, V gene, CDR3 DNA, CDR3 protein. D genes are given only for firm matches. Clone size, where shown, is once, few, many, or a class for clones that have expanded.

D gene: TRBD2
J gene: TRBJ2-7
clone size: many
V gene: TRBV20-1
CDR3 DNA: TGCAGTGCTACCTCTCGGACTAGCGGGAACTCCTACGAGCAGTACTTC
CDR3 protein: CSATSRTSGNSYEQYF

D gene: TRBD1
J gene: TRBJ2-1
clone size: -
V gene: TRBV5-1
CDR3 DNA: TGCGCCAGCAGCTTGGGACAGGGGGAGCTTAGTGAGCAGTTCTTC
CDR3 protein: CASSLGQGELSEQFF

D gene: -
J gene: TRBJ2-5
clone size: -
V gene: TRBV27
CDR3 DNA: TGTGCCAGCAGTTTCGATAGGGAGACCCAGTACTTC
CDR3 protein: CASSFDRETQYF

D gene: -
J gene: TRBJ1-2
clone size: many
V gene: TRBV9
CDR3 DNA: TGTGCCAGCAGCGTCGACGGTGACTCTGGCTACACCTTC
CDR3 protein: CASSVDGDSGYTF

D gene: TRBD1
J gene: TRBJ1-2
clone size: many
V gene: TRBV20-1
CDR3 DNA: TGCAGTGCTAGGGTCCCCCTGACAGGGCTTCTTTTCGGCTATGGCTACACCTTC
CDR3 protein: CSARVPLTGLLFGYGYTF

D gene: -
J gene: TRBJ2-4
clone size: many
V gene: TRBV28
CDR3 DNA: TGTGCCAGCAGTTTATGGGTTGGACAGTCCAGAAACATTCAGTACTTC
CDR3 protein: CASSLWVGQSRNIQYF

D gene: TRBD2
J gene: TRBJ2-7
clone size: -
V gene: TRBV4-2
CDR3 DNA: TGTGCCAGCAGCCAGTCGGTCGGGAGGGAAAGCTCCTACGAGCAGTACTTC
CDR3 protein: CASSQSVGRESSYEQYF

D gene: TRBD2
J gene: TRBJ2-7
clone size: many
V gene: TRBV27
CDR3 DNA: TGTGCCAGCAGAACAAAGAATAGCGGGAGGGCCTACTACGAGCAGTACTTC
CDR3 protein: CASRTKNSGRAYYEQYF

D gene: -
J gene: TRBJ1-1
clone size: many
V gene: TRBV4-1
CDR3 DNA: TGCGCCAGCAGCCAAAGTCGGAACAGGGAAGCTTTCTTT
CDR3 protein: CASSQSRNREAFF

D gene: -
J gene: TRBJ1-2
clone size: many
V gene: TRBV18
CDR3 DNA: TGTGCCAGCGCCGAAAGCCCCAACTATGGCTACACCTTC
CDR3 protein: CASAESPNYGYTF

D gene: -
J gene: TRBJ2-6
clone size: few
V gene: TRBV29-1
CDR3 DNA: TGCAGCGTTCAAACAGAACCTTCTGGGGCCAACGTCCTGACTTTC
CDR3 protein: CSVQTEPSGANVLTF

D gene: -
J gene: TRBJ2-4
clone size: -
V gene: TRBV5-6
CDR3 DNA: TGTGCCAGCAGCTGGTGGGGCGGGGGACATCTAGCCAAAAACATTCAGTACTTC
CDR3 protein: CASSWWGGGHLAKNIQYF

D gene: -
J gene: TRBJ2-5
clone size: few
V gene: TRBV12-3/TRBV12-4
CDR3 DNA: TGTGCCAGCAGCAGACAGCGGGCGGGGGAGACCCAGTACTTC
CDR3 protein: CASSRQRAGETQYF

D gene: -
J gene: TRBJ2-7
clone size: few
V gene: TRBV7-2
CDR3 DNA: TGTGCCAGCAGGAGGCCGGGTTTGTACGAGCAGTACTTC
CDR3 protein: CASRRPGLYEQYF

D gene: TRBD1
J gene: TRBJ2-1
clone size: few
V gene: TRBV7-6
CDR3 DNA: TGTGCCAGCAGCCTCTACAGGGGGGATCATGAGCAGTTCTTC
CDR3 protein: CASSLYRGDHEQFF

D gene: -
J gene: TRBJ2-1
clone size: many
V gene: TRBV2
CDR3 DNA: TGTGCCAGCAGGGACGACCCCGACTACAATGAGCAGTTCTTC
CDR3 protein: CASRDDPDYNEQFF

D gene: TRBD1
J gene: TRBJ2-2
clone size: many
V gene: TRBV7-6
CDR3 DNA: TGTGCCAGCAGGGGGACAGGGAACACCGGGGAGCTGTTTTTT
CDR3 protein: CASRGTGNTGELFF

D gene: -
J gene: TRBJ1-1
clone size: many
V gene: TRBV20-1
CDR3 DNA: TGCAGTGCCGCACCTAAGGCGGTAGTGAGGGGGGAGGTCTTT
CDR3 protein: CSAAPKAVVRGEVF

D gene: -
J gene: TRBJ1-1
clone size: -
V gene: TRBV19
CDR3 DNA: TGTGCCAGTAGTCCGGGACGGGTCCCTGAAGCTTTCTTT
CDR3 protein: CASSPGRVPEAFF

D gene: -
J gene: TRBJ1-2
clone size: -
V gene: TRBV7-9
CDR3 DNA: TGTGCCAGCAGCTTTGAGGATTCTGGCTACACCTTC
CDR3 protein: CASSFEDSGYTF

D gene: -
J gene: TRBJ1-5
clone size: -
V gene: TRBV12-5
CDR3 DNA: TGTGCTAGTGTCAAGACAGGAGGCAATCAGCCCCAGCATTTT
CDR3 protein: CASVKTGGNQPQHF

D gene: -
J gene: TRBJ2-7
clone size: many
V gene: TRBV12-3/TRBV12-4
CDR3 DNA: TGTGCCAGCAGTCCCGGGTATCCCCCTTCCGAGCAGTACTTC
CDR3 protein: CASSPGYPPSEQYF

D gene: -
J gene: TRBJ2-3
clone size: many
V gene: TRBV29-1
CDR3 DNA: TGCAGCGTGGGTAGTCAGGGAAGCACAGATACGCAGTATTTT
CDR3 protein: CSVGSQGSTDTQYF

D gene: -
J gene: TRBJ2-1
clone size: many
V gene: TRBV7-9
CDR3 DNA: TGTGCCAGCAGCTACTCAACGTACAATGAGCAGTTCTTC
CDR3 protein: CASSYSTYNEQFF

D gene: -
J gene: TRBJ1-1
clone size: many
V gene: TRBV28
CDR3 DNA: TGTGCCAGCAGTCTCTTGATGGGGCGGCACACTGAAGCTTTCTTT
CDR3 protein: CASSLLMGRHTEAFF

D gene: -
J gene: TRBJ1-5
clone size: -
V gene: TRBV6-1
CDR3 DNA: TGTGCCAGCAGTAAGGGGACAAACCAGCATTTT
CDR3 protein: CASSKGTNQHF

D gene: TRBD1
J gene: TRBJ2-1
clone size: -
V gene: TRBV4-1
CDR3 DNA: TGCGCCGGCAGCCACGGGACAGGACAGTTCTTC
CDR3 protein: CAGSHGTGQFF

D gene: TRBD2
J gene: TRBJ2-5
clone size: many
V gene: TRBV28
CDR3 DNA: TGTGCCAGCAGCGGTTTCGCTAGCGGGACGCAGACCCAGTACTTC
CDR3 protein: CASSGFASGTQTQYF

D gene: -
J gene: TRBJ1-5
clone size: many
V gene: TRBV15
CDR3 DNA: TGTGCCACCAGAATGAGCAATCAGCCCCAGCATTTT
CDR3 protein: CATRMSNQPQHF

D gene: TRBD1
J gene: TRBJ1-6
clone size: -
V gene: TRBV20-1
CDR3 DNA: TGCAGTGCTCGACCGGGACTTAGGAAGCAAGACAGGGAGAAGGCCTCCTATAATTCACCCCTCCACTTT
CDR3 protein: CSARPGLRKQDREKASYNSPLHF

D gene: -
J gene: TRBJ1-1
clone size: many
V gene: TRBV11-3
CDR3 DNA: TGTGCCAGCAGCTTAACCAGGGGCACTGAAGCTTTCTTT
CDR3 protein: CASSLTRGTEAFF

D gene: -
J gene: TRBJ2-5
clone size: many
V gene: TRBV28
CDR3 DNA: TGTGCCAGCACCACGACAGGCTTTGAGACCCAGTACTTC
CDR3 protein: CASTTTGFETQYF

D gene: TRBD2
J gene: TRBJ2-5
clone size: -
V gene: TRBV20-1
CDR3 DNA: TGCAGTGCTAGAGTCCCGGGACTAGCGGGAGTGGCGACCCAGTACTTC
CDR3 protein: CSARVPGLAGVATQYF

D gene: TRBD1
J gene: TRBJ1-4
clone size: many
V gene: TRBV6-1
CDR3 DNA: TGTGCCACCCAAAAAGGGACAGTTAATGAAAAACTGTTTTTT
CDR3 protein: CATQKGTVNEKLFF

D gene: TRBD1
J gene: TRBJ2-7
clone size: many
V gene: TRBV7-2
CDR3 DNA: TGTGCCAGCAGCCCCCAGGGACAGGGGGTCTACGAGCAGTACTTC
CDR3 protein: CASSPQGQGVYEQYF

D gene: -
J gene: TRBJ1-1
clone size: -
V gene: TRBV25-1
CDR3 DNA: TGTGCCAGCTTAGGTAGTATGGTGAACACTGAAGCTTTCTTT
CDR3 protein: CASLGSMVNTEAFF

D gene: TRBD1
J gene: TRBJ1-2
clone size: many
V gene: TRBV9
CDR3 DNA: TGTGCCAGCAGCGCCGGACAGGGTCTTGGCTACACCTTC
CDR3 protein: CASSAGQGLGYTF

D gene: -
J gene: TRBJ1-4
clone size: many
V gene: TRBV12-5
CDR3 DNA: TGTGCTAGTGGTTTGACCTCACAGGGCCTATGGGAAAAACTGTTTTTT
CDR3 protein: CASGLTSQGLWEKLFF

D gene: TRBD1
J gene: TRBJ1-1
clone size: many
V gene: TRBV2
CDR3 DNA: TGTGCCAGCATGGGGACAGGGGGCACTGAAGCTTTCTTT
CDR3 protein: CASMGTGGTEAFF

D gene: -
J gene: TRBJ2-3
clone size: many
V gene: TRBV7-3
CDR3 DNA: TGTGCCAGCAGCTTTGTCGCCTCAGACGCAGATACGCAGTATTTT
CDR3 protein: CASSFVASDADTQYF

D gene: TRBD2
J gene: TRBJ2-1
clone size: -
V gene: TRBV12-3/TRBV12-4
CDR3 DNA: TGTGCCAGCAGTTCCTCCCTGGTAGCGGGGTACAATGAGCAGTTCTTC
CDR3 protein: CASSSSLVAGYNEQFF

D gene: TRBD1
J gene: TRBJ2-5
clone size: many
V gene: TRBV12-3/TRBV12-4
CDR3 DNA: TGTGCCAGCAGCCTGACAGGGAAAGAGACCCAGTACTTC
CDR3 protein: CASSLTGKETQYF

D gene: TRBD2
J gene: TRBJ2-7
clone size: many
V gene: TRBV6-2/TRBV6-3
CDR3 DNA: TGTGCCAGCAGACGCACCGGGACTAGGGCGCACGAGCAGTACTTC
CDR3 protein: CASRRTGTRAHEQYF

D gene: -
J gene: TRBJ1-2
clone size: few
V gene: TRBV15
CDR3 DNA: TGTGCCACCAGCAGAGATCAGACAGATAGTTACACCTTC
CDR3 protein: CATSRDQTDSYTF

D gene: TRBD1
J gene: TRBJ2-1
clone size: -
V gene: TRBV20-1
CDR3 DNA: TGCAGTGCTGAAGACAGGGGTGGAACCAATGAGCAGTTCTTC
CDR3 protein: CSAEDRGGTNEQFF

D gene: -
J gene: TRBJ1-4
clone size: -
V gene: TRBV10-3
CDR3 DNA: TGTGCCATCAGTGAAGGGGATCAGGATAATGAAAAACTGTTTTTT
CDR3 protein: CAISEGDQDNEKLFF

D gene: -
J gene: TRBJ2-7
clone size: many
V gene: TRBV11-1
CDR3 DNA: TGTGCCAGCAGCTCTGGAGGACTGGAAGTCTACGAGCAGTACTTC
CDR3 protein: CASSSGGLEVYEQYF

D gene: -
J gene: TRBJ2-1
clone size: many
V gene: TRBV20-1
CDR3 DNA: TGCAGTGCTACCCCGTCTGGGGACTACAATGAGCAGTTCTTC
CDR3 protein: CSATPSGDYNEQFF

D gene: -
J gene: TRBJ1-1
clone size: few
V gene: TRBV4-1
CDR3 DNA: TGCGCCAGCAGCCAAGGGACGGTATTGAACACTGAAGCTTTCTTT
CDR3 protein: CASSQGTVLNTEAFF

D gene: -
J gene: TRBJ2-1
clone size: -
V gene: TRBV29-1
CDR3 DNA: TGCAGCCCGGTGGGGGTTAGCAATGAGCAGTTCTTC
CDR3 protein: CSPVGVSNEQFF

D gene: -
J gene: TRBJ1-4
clone size: many
V gene: TRBV28
CDR3 DNA: TGTGCCAGCAGTACCACCGCGGTAACTAATGAAAAACTGTTTTTT
CDR3 protein: CASSTTAVTNEKLFF

D gene: TRBD2
J gene: TRBJ2-1
clone size: few
V gene: TRBV12-3/TRBV12-4
CDR3 DNA: TGTGCCAGCAGTTTAGGAAGCGGGAGGTCATACAATGAGCAGTTCTTC
CDR3 protein: CASSLGSGRSYNEQFF

D gene: -
J gene: TRBJ2-5
clone size: many
V gene: TRBV27
CDR3 DNA: TGTGCCAGCAGCCCCGGGACGTGGGAATTCCAAGAGACCCAGTACTTC
CDR3 protein: CASSPGTWEFQETQYF

D gene: TRBD1
J gene: TRBJ2-1
clone size: many
V gene: TRBV12-3/TRBV12-4
CDR3 DNA: TGTGCCAGTATACAGGGGCCATCCTACAATGAGCAGTTCTTC
CDR3 protein: CASIQGPSYNEQFF

D gene: -
J gene: TRBJ2-1
clone size: -
V gene: TRBV20-1
CDR3 DNA: TGCAGTGCTTGGGGGGATGAGCAGTTCTTC
CDR3 protein: CSAWGDEQFF

D gene: -
J gene: TRBJ1-1
clone size: many
V gene: TRBV5-1
CDR3 DNA: TGCGCCAGCAGCTCGTTATCGAGGTTCGGGGGGCGGAACACTGAAGCTTTCTTT
CDR3 protein: CASSSLSRFGGRNTEAFF

D gene: TRBD1
J gene: TRBJ2-1
clone size: many
V gene: TRBV4-1
CDR3 DNA: TGCGCCAGCAGCCAAAGGGTGGGGACAGGGAGCTACAATGAGCAGTTCTTC
CDR3 protein: CASSQRVGTGSYNEQFF

D gene: TRBD2
J gene: TRBJ2-1
clone size: many
V gene: TRBV12-3/TRBV12-4
CDR3 DNA: TGTGCCAGCAGTAAGACTAGCGTAATCTCCTACAATGAGCAGTTCTTC
CDR3 protein: CASSKTSVISYNEQFF

D gene: TRBD1
J gene: TRBJ2-5
clone size: many
V gene: TRBV28
CDR3 DNA: TGTGCCAGCAGCTTAACAACAGGGGCCGGGGAGACCCAGTACTTC
CDR3 protein: CASSLTTGAGETQYF